Shown below are 30 T cell receptor beta chains from a single sample sequenced in a study of OX40 agonist ivuxolimab in advanced cancers. Method: immunoSEQ multiplex PCR; TCRdb's copy keeps in-frame clones and lacks some. The data contain approximately 60,000 clones, roughly 87% of them singletons. Sequencing was performed on CD4+ or CD8+ T cells sorted from blood, taken in a trial of the OX40 agonist ivuxolimab. These receptors came from an adult with an advanced solid tumor such as melanoma, head and neck, liver or kidney cancer.

CDR3 in amino acids: CAWRTVTGELFF. CDR3 coding DNA: TGTGCCTGGAGAACAGTCACCGGGGAGCTGTTTTTT. This chain connects TRBV30 to TRBJ2-2; the D is unclear. This CDR3 region has 12 residues. The ends were cut back, 3 bases at V and 4 bases at J, with 6 bases in the middle. CDR1 and CDR2 from the germline V gene are GTSNPN and SVGIG (reference sequence).

This clone appeared once. This chain uses TRBV28 with TRBJ1-1; no clear D gene. The CDR3 has 14 residues. Germline values: CDR1 MDHEN, CDR2 SYDVKM. V lost 1 base, J lost 1 base, and 7 bases lay in between. The CDR3 spells CASSLYTTNTEAFF. In nucleotides, the CDR3 is TGTGCCAGCAGTTTATATACGACGAACACTGAAGCTTTCTTT. Supplemented by reference TRBV28 and TRBJ1-1, the full variable domain reads DVKVTQSSRYLVKRTGEKVFLECVQDMDHENMFWYRQDPGLGLRLIYFSYDVKMKEKGDIPEGYSVSREKKERFSLILESASTNQTSMYLCASSLYTTNTEAFFGQGTRLTVV.

The chain's CDR3 is CASSPPSTVTQYF. CDR3 nucleotide sequence: TGTGCCAGCAGCCCCCCCAGTACGGTTACGCAGTATTTT. This sequence joins TRBV27 and TRBJ2-3, with no clear D. This CDR3 region has 13 residues. Per the germline V gene, CDR1 is MNHEY and CDR2 is SMNVEV (reference sequence). V lost 6 bases and J lost 8, with 15 bases in between.

V and J are TRBV5-4 and TRBJ1-1; 9 nucleotides line up with TRBD1. Losses at the gene ends were 1 base for V and 3 bases for J; bases not matched to a gene: 7. This CDR3 has 16 residues. Per germline, CDR1 SGHNT and CDR2 YYREEE (reference sequence). Here the CDR3 DNA reads TGTGCCAGCAGCTTGATAACAGGGGGCAGTGACACTGAAGCTTTCTTT. Translation: CASSLITGGSDTEAFF.

In this sample, this clone turned up once. The V gene is TRBV5-1, the J gene TRBJ2-3, with 7 bases fitting TRBD2. Germline CDR1 SGHRS, CDR2 YFSETQ. The CDR3 extends over 15 amino acids. V shed 2 bases, J shed 4 bases, and the junction held 7 bases outside the gene matches. The CDR3, as DNA: TGCGCCAGCAGCTTAGGGGAGGGAAGGGCAGATACGCAGTATTTT. It encodes CASSLGEGRADTQYF.

This rearrangement joins TRBV19 to TRBJ2-7; D is undetermined. The CDR3 is made up of 17 amino acids. CDR1 is LNHDA and CDR2 is SQIVND in the germline V gene (reference sequence). Trimming took off 4 bases at V and 0 bases at J, with 19 bases between the two ends. DNA of the CDR3: TGTGCCAGTAGTACCACGTCCGGTATCAGTTACTCCTACGAGCAGTACTTC. Translating gives CASSTTSGISYSYEQYF.

This chain joins TRBV5-5 and TRBJ1-1; TRBD1 matches at 9 bases. This CDR3 region has 15 residues. With 3 bases clipped from V and 1 base from J, the junction kept 4 bases outside the gene matches. Germline assignment: CDR1 SGHKS and CDR2 YYEKEE (reference sequence). The CDR3 here is CASSYRTGANTEAFF. CDR3 nucleotides: TGTGCCAGCAGCTATAGGACAGGGGCGAACACTGAAGCTTTCTTT.

Turning to this clone: It is unclear where the CDR3 begins or ends on the DNA, so no DNA is shown, and the CDR3 is as TCRdb lists it. The chain has TRBV27 and TRBJ1-2. Germline V gives CDR1 MNHEY, CDR2 SMNVEV (reference sequence). From its first to its last residue, the CDR3 has 15 amino acids. CDR3 protein: CAGSILAGGVYGYTF.

In this sample, this clone turned up a few times. The V and J genes are TRBV6-5 and TRBJ2-6; D may correspond to TRBD1 or TRBD2 (5 bases each). V lost 5 bases to trimming and J lost 4 bases, with 12 bases between them. Germline loops: CDR1 MNHEY, CDR2 SVGAGI. The CDR3 length is 15 residues. The CDR3 DNA reads TGTGCCAGCAGTGCAGGGAGCTGGGGGGCCAACGTCCTGACTTTC. Translation: CASSAGSWGANVLTF.

This chain links TRBV29-1 with TRBJ1-2, with a possible D match to TRBD1 (6 bases). Germline lookup yields CDR1 SQVTM and CDR2 ANQGSEA. The germline V and J ends were trimmed by 7 bases and 2 bases, with 11 bases remaining between them. CDR3 length: 12 residues. The CDR3 sequence: CSEGGSNYGYTF. CDR3 sequence (DNA): TGCAGCGAAGGGGGATCCAACTATGGCTACACCTTC.

The gene calls are TRBV9 and TRBJ1-1; a possible D gene is TRBD1 (6 bases). CDR1 is SGDLS and CDR2 is YYNGEE in the germline V gene. The CDR3 sequence is 14 residues long. Trimming removed 0 bases from V and 4 bases from J, with 10 bases in between. The DNA of the CDR3 is TGTGCCAGCAGCGTAGGGACAGTATTCACTGAAGCTTTCTTT. Translated, it gives CASSVGTVFTEAFF.

V is TRBV5-1 and J is TRBJ1-1; tentative D call: TRBD1 (5 bases). CDR1 and CDR2 from the germline V gene are SGHRS and YFSETQ. This CDR3 is built from 15 residues. The germline V and J ends were trimmed by 0 bases and 4 bases, with 13 bases remaining between them. In DNA form, the CDR3 reads TGCGCCAGCAGCTTGGCCGTCTACGGGGCCACTGAAGCTTTCTTT. Protein product: CASSLAVYGATEAFF.

The chain is built from TRBV6-5 and TRBJ1-3, with D possibly matching TRBD1 (6 bases). The CDR3 has 14 residues. Per the germline V gene, CDR1 is MNHEY and CDR2 is SVGAGI. Trimming pared 6 bases from V and 8 bases from J, leaving 17 bases between. This CDR3 is CASSAPGAGDTIYF. In DNA form, the CDR3 reads TGTGCCAGCAGCGCCCCAGGGGCCGGAGACACCATATATTTT.

The chain employs TRBV5-8 and TRBJ2-5; no reliable D call. Germline assignment: CDR1 SGHTS and CDR2 YDEGEE. The V end was cut by 0 bases, the J end by 5 bases, with 14 bases between. The CDR3 has 15 residues. The CDR3 protein is CASSLEWSSRETQYF. The CDR3 bases are TGTGCCAGCAGCTTGGAATGGTCGTCCCGGGAGACCCAGTACTTC.

The chain employs TRBV9 and TRBJ2-2; D call uncertain. Germline values: CDR1 SGDLS, CDR2 YYNGEE. Trimming removed 0 bases from V and 7 bases from J, with 10 bases in between. This CDR3 spans 14 amino acids. This CDR3 reads CASSVEGRSGELFF. CDR3 nucleotide sequence: TGTGCCAGCAGCGTAGAAGGACGGAGCGGGGAGCTGTTTTTT. The whole variable domain, filled in from reference TRBV9 and TRBJ2-2, reads DSGVTQTPKHLITATGQRVTLRCSPRSGDLSVYWYQQSLDQGLQFLIQYYNGEERAKGNILERFSAQQFPDLHSELNLSSLELGDSALYFCASSVEGRSGELFFGEGSRLTVL.

The gene calls are TRBV28 and TRBJ2-7, with 9 bases lining up with TRBD1. Germline V CDR1 and CDR2: MDHEN, SYDVKM. The CDR3 extends over 15 amino acids. The trim removed 6 bases at V and 3 bases at J, leaving 9 bases unmatched. For the CDR3, the DNA is TGTGCCAGCAGCTCCCCCCGGGGACAGGGCTACGAGCAGTACTTC. Its protein is CASSSPRGQGYEQYF.

The chain combines TRBV27 with TRBJ1-6; D uncertain. Germline CDR1 MNHEY, CDR2 SMNVEV (reference sequence). Trimming cost V 5 bases and J 0 bases, with 8 bases left between them. The length of the CDR3 is 15 residues. The CDR3 reads CASSRVGSYNSPLHF. Written as DNA, the CDR3 is TGTGCCAGCAGTAGGGTAGGCTCCTATAATTCACCCCTCCACTTT.

The chain links TRBV28 to TRBJ2-7; D ambiguous. The V end was cut by 9 bases, the J end by 5 bases, with 14 bases between. Germline V gene lookup returns CDR1 MDHEN and CDR2 SYDVKM. The CDR3 consists of 12 residues. CDR3 amino acids: CASQDVDHEQYF. The CDR3 DNA sequence: TGTGCCAGTCAGGATGTGGATCACGAGCAGTACTTC.

As for this clone: Additional DNA sequences in this sample encode the identical CDR3. The V and J genes are TRBV28 and TRBJ2-1; the match to TRBD2 covers 8 bases. The junction had 1 base not matched to a gene; V was cut back by 2 bases and J by 7 bases. The CDR3 loop spans 13 amino acids. Germline lookup yields CDR1 MDHEN and CDR2 SYDVKM. CDR3 DNA: TGTGCCAGCAGTTTAGCGGGAGGAAATGAGCAGTTCTTC. Translating it yields CASSLAGGNEQFF. Supplemented by reference TRBV28 and TRBJ2-1, the full variable domain reads DVKVTQSSRYLVKRTGEKVFLECVQDMDHENMFWYRQDPGLGLRLIYFSYDVKMKEKGDIPEGYSVSREKKERFSLILESASTNQTSMYLCASSLAGGNEQFFGPGTRLTVL.

The rearrangement joins TRBV4-1 to TRBJ2-2; 10 bases match TRBD2. The CDR3 sequence is 14 residues long. The germline V gene has CDR1 MGHRA and CDR2 YSYEKL. J lost 4 bases, V lost 4 bases, and 0 bases had no gene match. The CDR3 sequence is CASSLAGGTGELFF. The CDR3 nucleotides are TGCGCCAGCAGCCTAGCGGGGGGCACCGGGGAGCTGTTTTTT.

The V gene is TRBV4-3, the J gene TRBJ2-2; 10 bases line up with TRBD2. CDR1 is LGHNA, CDR2 YSLEER, per germline. Losses at the gene ends were 0 bases for V and 3 bases for J; bases not matched to a gene: 1. CDR3 length equals 16 residues. The chain's CDR3 is CASSQDGTSDTGELFF. For the CDR3, the DNA is TGCGCCAGCAGCCAAGATGGGACTAGCGACACCGGGGAGCTGTTTTTT.

The DNA for the CDR3 is TGTGCCAGCAGCCCTAGGGGGGACAGGGACGTGCCCGAGCAGTACTTC. Translated, it gives CASSPRGDRDVPEQYF. The chain carries TRBV27 and TRBJ2-7, with 9 nucleotides matching TRBD1. The CDR3 sequence is 16 residues long. Unmatched junction bases numbered 15, after V lost 6 bases and J lost 6 bases. Germline V gene lookup returns CDR1 MNHEY and CDR2 SMNVEV (reference sequence).

On this clone itself: This is likely an artifact of a read error, given a far larger clone one base away. This chain joins TRBV29-1 and TRBJ1-5; 12 bases fit TRBD1. The CDR3 is made up of 15 amino acids. Germline loops: CDR1 SQVTM, CDR2 ANQGSEA. V shed 4 bases, J shed 8 bases, and the junction held 9 bases outside the gene matches. CDR3 region: CSVVGDRGRGEPQHF. The CDR3, as DNA: TGCAGCGTTGTAGGGGACAGGGGGCGTGGAGAGCCCCAGCATTTT.

This clone is medium-sized. This sequence joins TRBV29-1 and TRBJ2-3; perhaps D is TRBD1 or TRBD2 (5 bases each). V lost 1 base to trimming and J lost 2 bases, with 13 bases between them. In germline, CDR1 is SQVTM, CDR2 ANQGSEA. This CDR3 is built from 15 residues. In nucleotides, the CDR3 is TGCAGCGTTGAAGGGGGGTCGCTCACCACAGATACGCAGTATTTT. This sequence encodes CSVEGGSLTTDTQYF.

The chain recombines TRBV7-5 with TRBJ2-5; TRBD2, the table's D call, lacks a check against the DNA. TRBV7-5 is deemed a pseudogene. This CDR3 has 14 residues. The CDR3 nucleotides are TGTGTCAGAAGCTTAATAGAAAACCAAGAGACCCAGTACTTC. Translating it yields CVRSLIENQETQYF.

The rearrangement joins TRBV15 to TRBJ1-1; a possible D gene is TRBD1 (5 bases). CDR1 is LNHNV, CDR2 YYDKDF, per germline (reference sequence). Deletions cut 5 bases from V and 4 bases from J, with 11 bases between. The CDR3 has 13 amino acids. The CDR3, as DNA: TGTGCCACCAGCGACTTCGGGGGCACTGAAGCTTTCTTT. Translating it yields CATSDFGGTEAFF.

The gene calls are TRBV15 and TRBJ1-2; D gene ambiguous. The CDR3 is made up of 14 amino acids. The V gene's germline CDR1 is LNHNV and CDR2 YYDKDF (reference sequence). The germline V and J ends were trimmed by 0 bases and 5 bases, with 10 bases remaining between them. CDR3 coding DNA: TGTGCCACCAGCAGAGATACAGCACAATATGGCTACACCTTC. Its protein product is CATSRDTAQYGYTF.

J is TRBJ2-7 and V is TRBV4-3, with 8 bases aligning to TRBD2. V gave up 4 bases and J gave up 5 bases; unmatched junction bases: 4. The CDR3 sequence is 13 residues long. Germline V gene sequence: CDR1 LGHNA, CDR2 YSLEER. In DNA, the CDR3 is TGCGCCAGCAGCCCGAGCGGGAGCGACGAGCAGTACTTC. Amino acids: CASSPSGSDEQYF.

The sample holds one count of this clone. The chain uses TRBV9 and TRBJ1-2, with D hard to call. Per the germline V gene, CDR1 is SGDLS and CDR2 is YYNGEE. There are 16 residues in the CDR3. Trimming took 0 bases from V and 4 from J, leaving 16 bases between them. CDR3 nucleotides: TGTGCCAGCAGCGTAGAACCCGGCCGGGCCCCCTATGGCTACACCTTC. It specifies CASSVEPGRAPYGYTF. Using reference TRBV9 and TRBJ1-2 for the parts outside the CDR3, the full variable domain is DSGVTQTPKHLITATGQRVTLRCSPRSGDLSVYWYQQSLDQGLQFLIQYYNGEERAKGNILERFSAQQFPDLHSELNLSSLELGDSALYFCASSVEPGRAPYGYTFGSGTRLTVV.

V usage is TRBV27 and J usage is TRBJ2-7; the D gene could be TRBD1 or TRBD2 (5 bases each). This CDR3 contains 14 residues. V was cut by 6 bases and J by 2 bases, with 14 bases left in between. CDR1 is MNHEY, CDR2 SMNVEV, per germline (reference sequence). The CDR3 is CASSPGLTTYEQYF. The CDR3 DNA reads TGTGCCAGCAGCCCGGGGCTTACAACCTACGAGCAGTACTTC.